The clone carrying this T cell receptor (beta chain) has just a few counts. Per the original data handling: By means of reference gene primer amplification, nucleated cell counts were estimated. Profiling relied on immunoSEQ multiplex PCR, and the TCRdb table lists in-frame clones only, not all of them. The V and J calls and clone size are taken from that table; D and trimming were inferred from the DNA. The sample lists about 220,000 clones, over 80% occurring once. This entry is derived from a study of blood T cell repertoires in COVID-19. Study-wide context: The United States, Italy and Spain provided the acute and convalescent COVID-19 samples. The cDNA or gDNA used as material had been derived from T cells, B-cell-depleted T cells, or PBMCs.

The germline CDR1 and CDR2 sequences are SGHNT and YYREEE (reference sequence). The J segment lost 2 bases and the V segment lost 4 bases, leaving 3 bases of the junction unmatched. The length of the CDR3 is 14 residues. The clonotype comes from a human donor in a cohort sampled during active COVID-19. Material: peripheral blood. The chain has TRBV5-4 and TRBJ1-5; 7 bases are shared with TRBD1. Written as DNA, the CDR3 is TGTGCCAGCAGCAGAGGACAGGGCAATCAGCCCCAGCATTTT. Translation gives CASSRGQGNQPQHF.